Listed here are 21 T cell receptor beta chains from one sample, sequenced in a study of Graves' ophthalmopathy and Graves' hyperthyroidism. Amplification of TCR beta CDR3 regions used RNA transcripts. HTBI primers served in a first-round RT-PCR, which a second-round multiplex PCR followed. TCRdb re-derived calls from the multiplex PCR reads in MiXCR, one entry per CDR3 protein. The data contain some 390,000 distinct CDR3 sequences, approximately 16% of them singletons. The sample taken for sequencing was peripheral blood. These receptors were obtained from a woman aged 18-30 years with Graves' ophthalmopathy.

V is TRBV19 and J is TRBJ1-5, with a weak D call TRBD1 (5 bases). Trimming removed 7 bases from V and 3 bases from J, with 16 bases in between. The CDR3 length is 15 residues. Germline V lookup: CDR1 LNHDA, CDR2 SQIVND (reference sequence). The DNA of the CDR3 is TGTGCCAGTATTGATTTAGGGGTACCCAATCAGCCCCAGCATTTT. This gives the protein CASIDLGVPNQPQHF.

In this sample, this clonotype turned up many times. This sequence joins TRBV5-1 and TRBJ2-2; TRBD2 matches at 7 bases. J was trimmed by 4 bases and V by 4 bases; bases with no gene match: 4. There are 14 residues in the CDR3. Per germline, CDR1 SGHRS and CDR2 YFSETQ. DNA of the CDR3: TGCGCCAGCAGCCCGGGACTAAGCACCGGGGAGCTGTTTTTT. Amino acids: CASSPGLSTGELFF.

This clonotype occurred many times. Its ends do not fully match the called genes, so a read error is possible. In nucleotides, the CDR3 is TGTGCCAGTAGGATCGCAGGGATGACCGGGGGGCTGTTTTTT. The encoded protein is CASRIAGMTGGLFF. The V and J genes are TRBV19 and TRBJ2-2; possibly TRBD2 for D (6 bases). The V gene's germline CDR1 is LNHDA and CDR2 SQIVND (reference sequence). The CDR3 contains 14 residues.

The CDR3 DNA sequence: TGCAGTGCTAGTGGTTTGGGACAGGGGCCAACGGAGACCCAGTACTTC. This sequence encodes CSASGLGQGPTETQYF. V and J are TRBV20-1 and TRBJ2-5, with TRBD1 matching over 10 bases. Germline CDR1 DFQATT, CDR2 SNEGSKA (reference sequence). The CDR3 has 16 amino acids. J gave up 5 bases and V 3 bases, and 12 bases lay outside the gene matches.

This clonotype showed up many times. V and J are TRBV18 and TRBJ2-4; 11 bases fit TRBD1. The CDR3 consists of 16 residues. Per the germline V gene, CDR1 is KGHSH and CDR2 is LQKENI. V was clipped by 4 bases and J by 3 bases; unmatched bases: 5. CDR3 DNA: TGTGCCAGCTCACGCGGACAGGGGGCCGTCAAAAACATTCAGTACTTC. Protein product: CASSRGQGAVKNIQYF.

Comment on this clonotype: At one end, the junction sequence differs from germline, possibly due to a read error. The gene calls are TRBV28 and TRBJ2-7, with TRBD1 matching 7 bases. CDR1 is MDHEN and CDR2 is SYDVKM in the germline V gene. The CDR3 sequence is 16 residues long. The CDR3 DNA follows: TGTGCCAGCAGTTTATTTAACGGACAGGTCGAGTTTAGTGGTAGCTTC. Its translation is CASSLFNGQVEFSGSF.

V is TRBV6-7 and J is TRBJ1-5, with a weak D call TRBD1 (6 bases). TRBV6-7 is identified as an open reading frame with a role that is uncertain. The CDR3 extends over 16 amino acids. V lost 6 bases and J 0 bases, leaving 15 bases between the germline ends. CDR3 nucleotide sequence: TGTGCCAGCAGCCCCCGACAGGATAATAGCAATCAGCCCCAGCATTTT. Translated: CASSPRQDNSNQPQHF.

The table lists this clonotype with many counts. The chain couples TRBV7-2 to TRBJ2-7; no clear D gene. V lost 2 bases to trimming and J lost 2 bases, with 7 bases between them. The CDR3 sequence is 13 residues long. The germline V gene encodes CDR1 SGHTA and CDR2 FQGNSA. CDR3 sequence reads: CASSLFSAYEQYF. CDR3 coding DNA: TGTGCCAGCAGCTTATTCAGCGCCTACGAGCAGTACTTC.

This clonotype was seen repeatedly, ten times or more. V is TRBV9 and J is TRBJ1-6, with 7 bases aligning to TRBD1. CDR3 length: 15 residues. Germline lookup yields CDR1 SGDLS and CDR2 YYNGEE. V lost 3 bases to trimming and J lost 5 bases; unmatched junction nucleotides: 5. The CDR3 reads CASSGTGAHNSPLHF. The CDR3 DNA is TGTGCCAGCAGCGGTACAGGGGCCCATAATTCACCCCTCCACTTT. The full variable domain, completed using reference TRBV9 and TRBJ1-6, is DSGVTQTPKHLITATGQRVTLRCSPRSGDLSVYWYQQSLDQGLQFLIQYYNGEERAKGNILERFSAQQFPDLHSELNLSSLELGDSALYFCASSGTGAHNSPLHFGNGTRLTVT.

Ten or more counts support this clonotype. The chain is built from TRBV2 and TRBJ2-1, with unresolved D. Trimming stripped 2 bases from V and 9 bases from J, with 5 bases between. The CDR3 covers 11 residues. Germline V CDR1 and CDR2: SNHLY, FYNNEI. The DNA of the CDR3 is TGTGCCAGCAGTGAAAGCAGTGAGCAGTTCTTC. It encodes CASSESSEQFF.

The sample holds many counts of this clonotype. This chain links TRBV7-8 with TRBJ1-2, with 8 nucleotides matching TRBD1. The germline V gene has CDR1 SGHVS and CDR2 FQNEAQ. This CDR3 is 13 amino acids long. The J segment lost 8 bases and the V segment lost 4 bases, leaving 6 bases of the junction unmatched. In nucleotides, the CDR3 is TGTGCCAGCAGCTACCGGGACAGGTCCGGCTACACCTTC. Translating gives CASSYRDRSGYTF.

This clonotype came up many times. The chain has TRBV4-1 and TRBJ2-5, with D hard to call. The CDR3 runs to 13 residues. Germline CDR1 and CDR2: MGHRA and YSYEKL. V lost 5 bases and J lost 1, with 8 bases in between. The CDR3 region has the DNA TGCGCCAGCAGCGTGGTTGGCCAAGAGACCCAGTACTTC. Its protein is CASSVVGQETQYF.

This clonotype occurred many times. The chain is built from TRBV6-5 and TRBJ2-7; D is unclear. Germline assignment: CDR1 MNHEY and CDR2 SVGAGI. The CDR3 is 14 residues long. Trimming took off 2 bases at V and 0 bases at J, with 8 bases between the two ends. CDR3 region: CASSYGWISYEQYF. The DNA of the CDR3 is TGTGCCAGCAGTTACGGATGGATCTCCTACGAGCAGTACTTC.

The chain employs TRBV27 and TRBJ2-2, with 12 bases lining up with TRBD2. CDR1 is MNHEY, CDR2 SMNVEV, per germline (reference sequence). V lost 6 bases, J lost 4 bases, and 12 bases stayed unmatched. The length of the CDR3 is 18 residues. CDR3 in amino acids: CASSPLLAGGPITGELFF. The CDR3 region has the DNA TGTGCCAGCAGCCCCCTCCTAGCGGGAGGGCCAATCACCGGGGAGCTGTTTTTT.

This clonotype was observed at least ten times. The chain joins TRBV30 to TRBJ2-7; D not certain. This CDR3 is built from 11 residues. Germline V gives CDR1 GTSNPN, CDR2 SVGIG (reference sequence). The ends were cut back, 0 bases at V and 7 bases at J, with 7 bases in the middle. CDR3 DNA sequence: TGTGCCTGGAGTGTGTCCAGGGAGCAGTACTTC. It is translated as CAWSVSREQYF. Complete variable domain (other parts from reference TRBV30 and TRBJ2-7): SQTIHQWPATLVQPVGSPLSLECTVEGTSNPNLYWYRQAAGRGLQLLFYSVGIGQISSEVPQNLSASRPQDRQFILSSKKLLLSDSGFYLCAWSVSREQYFGPGTRLTVT.

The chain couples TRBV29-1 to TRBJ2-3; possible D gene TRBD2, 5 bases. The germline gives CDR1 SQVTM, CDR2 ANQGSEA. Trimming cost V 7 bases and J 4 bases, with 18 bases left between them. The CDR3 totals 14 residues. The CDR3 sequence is CSAPITSIPDTQYF. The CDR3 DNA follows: TGCAGCGCACCCATTACTAGTATCCCAGATACGCAGTATTTT.

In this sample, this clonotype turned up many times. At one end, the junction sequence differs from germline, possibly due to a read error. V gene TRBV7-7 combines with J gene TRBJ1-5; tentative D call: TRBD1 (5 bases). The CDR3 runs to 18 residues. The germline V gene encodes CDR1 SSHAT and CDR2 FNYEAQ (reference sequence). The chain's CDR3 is CASSLGRGWRNRNQPQHF. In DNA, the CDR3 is TGTGCTAGCAGCTTGGGGCGGGGATGGAGGAATCGCAATCAGCCCCAGCATTTT.

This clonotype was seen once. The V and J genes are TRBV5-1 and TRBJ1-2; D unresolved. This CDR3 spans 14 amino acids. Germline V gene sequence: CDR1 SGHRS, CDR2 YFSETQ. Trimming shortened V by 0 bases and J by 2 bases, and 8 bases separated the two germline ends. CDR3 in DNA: TGCGCCAGCAGCTTGGATGTGGGGAACTATGGCTACACCTTC. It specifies CASSLDVGNYGYTF.

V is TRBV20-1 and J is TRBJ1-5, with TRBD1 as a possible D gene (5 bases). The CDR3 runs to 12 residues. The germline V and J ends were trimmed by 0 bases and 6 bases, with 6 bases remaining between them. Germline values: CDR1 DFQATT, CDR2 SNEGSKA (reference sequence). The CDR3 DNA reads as TGCAGTGCTAGAGACAGGGTTCAGCCCCAGCATTTT. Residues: CSARDRVQPQHF.

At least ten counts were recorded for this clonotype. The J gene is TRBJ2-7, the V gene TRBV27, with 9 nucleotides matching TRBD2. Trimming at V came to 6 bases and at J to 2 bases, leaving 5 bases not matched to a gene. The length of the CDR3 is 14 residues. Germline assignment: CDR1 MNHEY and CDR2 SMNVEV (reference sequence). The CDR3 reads CASRSGRWPYEQYF. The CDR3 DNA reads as TGTGCCAGCAGAAGCGGGAGGTGGCCCTACGAGCAGTACTTC.

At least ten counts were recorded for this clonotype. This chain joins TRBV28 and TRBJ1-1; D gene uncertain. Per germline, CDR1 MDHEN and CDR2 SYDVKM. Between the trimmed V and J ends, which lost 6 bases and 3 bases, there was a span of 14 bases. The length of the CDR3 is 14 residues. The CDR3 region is CASREHATDTEAFF. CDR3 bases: TGTGCCAGCAGGGAACATGCGACGGACACTGAAGCTTTCTTT. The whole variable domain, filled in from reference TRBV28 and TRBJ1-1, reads DVKVTQSSRYLVKRTGEKVFLECVQDMDHENMFWYRQDPGLGLRLIYFSYDVKMKEKGDIPEGYSVSREKKERFSLILESASTNQTSMYLCASREHATDTEAFFGQGTRLTVV.